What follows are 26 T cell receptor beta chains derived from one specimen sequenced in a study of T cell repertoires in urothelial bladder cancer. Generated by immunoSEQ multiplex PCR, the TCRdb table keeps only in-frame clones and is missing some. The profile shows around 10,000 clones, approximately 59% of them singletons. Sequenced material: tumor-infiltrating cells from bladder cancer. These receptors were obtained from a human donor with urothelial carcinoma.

Here the CDR3 reads CASSPGTSGGTDTQYF. The CDR3 coding sequence is TGTGCCAGCAGCCCAGGGACTAGCGGGGGCACAGATACGCAGTATTTT. This chain joins TRBV21-1 and TRBJ2-3; TRBD2 is the table's D call, not checked against the DNA. TRBV21-1 is classified as a pseudogene. The CDR3 covers 16 residues.

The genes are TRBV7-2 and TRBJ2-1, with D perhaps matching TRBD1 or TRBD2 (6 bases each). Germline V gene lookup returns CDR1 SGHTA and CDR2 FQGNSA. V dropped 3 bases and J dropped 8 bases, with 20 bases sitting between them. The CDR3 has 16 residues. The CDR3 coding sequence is TGTGCCAGCAGCTTTTTGTGGGGGGCCTCCTTCCATGAGCAGTTCTTC. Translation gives CASSFLWGASFHEQFF.

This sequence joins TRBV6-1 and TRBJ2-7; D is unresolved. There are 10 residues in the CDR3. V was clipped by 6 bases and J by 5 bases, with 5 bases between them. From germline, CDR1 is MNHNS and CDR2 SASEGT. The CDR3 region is CASSFDEQYF. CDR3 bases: TGTGCCAGCAGCTTCGACGAGCAGTACTTC.

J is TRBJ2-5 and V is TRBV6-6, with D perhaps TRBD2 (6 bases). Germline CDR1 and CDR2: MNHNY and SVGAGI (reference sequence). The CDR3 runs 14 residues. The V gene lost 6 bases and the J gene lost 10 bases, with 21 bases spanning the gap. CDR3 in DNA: TGTGCCAGCAGAACCCCTAAACTAGACGGGGGCCAGTACTTC. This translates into CASRTPKLDGGQYF.

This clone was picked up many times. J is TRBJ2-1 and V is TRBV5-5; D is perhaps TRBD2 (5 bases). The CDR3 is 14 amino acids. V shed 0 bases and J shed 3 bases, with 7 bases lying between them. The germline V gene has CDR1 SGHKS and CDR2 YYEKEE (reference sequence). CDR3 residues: CASSLDGVYNEQFF. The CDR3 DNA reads TGTGCCAGCAGCTTGGACGGGGTCTACAATGAGCAGTTCTTC.

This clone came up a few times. Here the CDR3 DNA reads TGTGCCAGTAGTATAGTTGCAGGGTCCCTTTACAATGAGCAGTTCTTC. This sequence encodes CASSIVAGSLYNEQFF. This rearrangement joins TRBV19 to TRBJ2-1, with a possible D match to TRBD1 (5 bases). This CDR3 is built from 16 residues. Germline CDR1 LNHDA, CDR2 SQIVND (reference sequence). V was pared by 1 base and J by 4 bases, with 14 bases between.

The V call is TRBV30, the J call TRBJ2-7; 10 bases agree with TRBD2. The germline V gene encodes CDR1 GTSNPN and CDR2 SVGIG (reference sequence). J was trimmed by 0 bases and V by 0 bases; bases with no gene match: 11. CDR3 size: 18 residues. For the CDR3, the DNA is TGTGCCTGGAGTGTTCACCTAGCGGGGGACACTTACTCCTACGAGCAGTACTTC. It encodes CAWSVHLAGDTYSYEQYF.

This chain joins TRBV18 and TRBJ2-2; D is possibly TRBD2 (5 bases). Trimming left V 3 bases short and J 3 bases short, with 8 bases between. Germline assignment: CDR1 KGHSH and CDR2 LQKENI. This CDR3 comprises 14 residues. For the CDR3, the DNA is TGTGCCAGCTCACCCTCGAGGGACACCGGGGAGCTGTTTTTT. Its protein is CASSPSRDTGELFF.

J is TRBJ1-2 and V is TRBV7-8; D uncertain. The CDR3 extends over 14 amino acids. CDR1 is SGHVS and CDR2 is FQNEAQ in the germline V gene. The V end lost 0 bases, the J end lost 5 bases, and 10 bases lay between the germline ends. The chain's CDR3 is CASSLAWSDYGYTF. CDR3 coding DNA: TGTGCCAGCAGCTTAGCGTGGTCAGATTATGGCTACACCTTC.

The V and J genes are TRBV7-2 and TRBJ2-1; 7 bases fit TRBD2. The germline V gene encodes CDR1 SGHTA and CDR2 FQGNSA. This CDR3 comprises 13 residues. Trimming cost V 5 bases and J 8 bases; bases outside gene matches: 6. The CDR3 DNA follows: TGTGCCAGCAGCCCGACTAGCACCCATGAGCAGTTCTTC. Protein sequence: CASSPTSTHEQFF. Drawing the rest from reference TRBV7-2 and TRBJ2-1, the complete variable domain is GAGVSQSPSNKVTEKGKDVELRCDPISGHTALYWYRQSLGQGLEFLIYFQGNSAPDKSGLPSDRFSAERTGGSVSTLTIQRTQQEDSAVYLCASSPTSTHEQFFGPGTRLTVL.

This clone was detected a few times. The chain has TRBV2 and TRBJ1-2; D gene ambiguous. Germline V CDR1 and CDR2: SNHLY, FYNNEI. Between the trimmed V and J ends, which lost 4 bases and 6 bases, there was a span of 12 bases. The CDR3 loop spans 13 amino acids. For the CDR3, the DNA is TGTGCCAGCAGTGGCCGTGCTACCGATGGCTACACCTTC. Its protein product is CASSGRATDGYTF.

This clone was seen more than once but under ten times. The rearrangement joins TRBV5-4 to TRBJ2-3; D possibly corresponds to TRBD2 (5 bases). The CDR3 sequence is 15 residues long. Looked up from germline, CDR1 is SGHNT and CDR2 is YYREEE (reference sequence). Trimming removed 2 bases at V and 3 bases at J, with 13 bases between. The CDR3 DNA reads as TGTGCCAGCAGCTTTCGAACTAGTAAAACAGATACGCAGTATTTT. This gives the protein CASSFRTSKTDTQYF.

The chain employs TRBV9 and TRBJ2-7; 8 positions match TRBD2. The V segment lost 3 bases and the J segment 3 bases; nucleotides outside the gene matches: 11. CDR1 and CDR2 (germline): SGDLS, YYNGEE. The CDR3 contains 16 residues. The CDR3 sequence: CASSEDAGGLFYEQYF. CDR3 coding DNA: TGTGCCAGCAGCGAGGATGCGGGGGGCCTTTTCTACGAGCAGTACTTC.

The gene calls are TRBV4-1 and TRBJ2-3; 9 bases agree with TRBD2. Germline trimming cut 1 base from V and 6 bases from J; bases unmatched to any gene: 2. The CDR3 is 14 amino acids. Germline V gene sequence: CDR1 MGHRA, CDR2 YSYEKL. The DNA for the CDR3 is TGCGCCAGCAGCCAAGGTGCGGGAGGGGATACGCAGTATTTT. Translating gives CASSQGAGGDTQYF.

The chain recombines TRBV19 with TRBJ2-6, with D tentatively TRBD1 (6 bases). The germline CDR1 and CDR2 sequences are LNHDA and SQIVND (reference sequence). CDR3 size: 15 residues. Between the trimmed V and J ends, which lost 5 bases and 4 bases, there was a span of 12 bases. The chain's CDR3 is CASSSGVGGANVLTF. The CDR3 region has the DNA TGTGCCAGTAGTTCAGGGGTTGGCGGGGCCAACGTCCTGACTTTC.

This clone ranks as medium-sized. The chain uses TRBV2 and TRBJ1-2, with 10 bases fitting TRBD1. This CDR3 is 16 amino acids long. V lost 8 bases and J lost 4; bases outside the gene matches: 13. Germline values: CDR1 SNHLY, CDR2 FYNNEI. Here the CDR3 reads CASDFSGQGVPYGYTF. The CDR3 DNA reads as TGTGCCAGCGACTTCTCCGGACAGGGGGTCCCCTATGGCTACACCTTC.

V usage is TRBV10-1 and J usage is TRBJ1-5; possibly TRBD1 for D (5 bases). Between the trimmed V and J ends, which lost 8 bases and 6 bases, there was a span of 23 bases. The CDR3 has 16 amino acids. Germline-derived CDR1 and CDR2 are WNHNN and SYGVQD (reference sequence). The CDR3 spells CASRSGVPAAFQPQHF. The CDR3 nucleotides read TGCGCCAGCCGGTCGGGGGTCCCGGCCGCTTTTCAGCCCCAGCATTTT.

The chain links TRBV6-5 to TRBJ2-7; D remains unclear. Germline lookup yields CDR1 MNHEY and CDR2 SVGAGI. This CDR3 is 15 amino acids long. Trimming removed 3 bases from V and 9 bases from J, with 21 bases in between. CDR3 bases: TGTGCCAGCAGTTATGGTCCGGGTTCTCTCATCGGGCAGTACTTC. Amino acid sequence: CASSYGPGSLIGQYF.

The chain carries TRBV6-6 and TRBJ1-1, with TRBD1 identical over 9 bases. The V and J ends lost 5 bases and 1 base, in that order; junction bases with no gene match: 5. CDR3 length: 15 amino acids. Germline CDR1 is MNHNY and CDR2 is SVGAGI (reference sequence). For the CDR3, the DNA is TGTGCCAGCAGTCAGAGGGGACAGGGGAACACTGAAGCTTTCTTT. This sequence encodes CASSQRGQGNTEAFF.

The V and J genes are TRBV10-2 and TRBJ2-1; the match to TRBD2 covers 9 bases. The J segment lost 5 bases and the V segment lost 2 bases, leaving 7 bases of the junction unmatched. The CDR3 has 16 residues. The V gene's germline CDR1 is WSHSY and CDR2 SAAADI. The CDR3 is CASSENVASGDNEQFF. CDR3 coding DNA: TGCGCCAGCAGTGAGAATGTCGCTAGCGGGGACAATGAGCAGTTCTTC.

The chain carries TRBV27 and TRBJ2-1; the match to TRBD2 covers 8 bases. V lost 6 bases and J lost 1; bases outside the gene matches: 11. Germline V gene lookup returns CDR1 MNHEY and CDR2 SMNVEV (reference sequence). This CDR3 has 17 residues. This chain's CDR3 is CASRPHWAGGSYNEQFF. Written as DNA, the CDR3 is TGTGCCAGCAGACCCCATTGGGCGGGGGGTTCCTACAATGAGCAGTTCTTC.

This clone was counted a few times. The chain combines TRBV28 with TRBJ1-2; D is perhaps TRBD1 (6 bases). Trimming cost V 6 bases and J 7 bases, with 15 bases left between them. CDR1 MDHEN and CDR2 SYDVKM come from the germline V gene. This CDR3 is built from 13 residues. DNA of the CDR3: TGTGCCAGCAGCCCACAGGGCTCTGGTGGCTACACCTTC. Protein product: CASSPQGSGGYTF.

CDR3 region: CASSQDRLAEYTDTQYF. DNA of the CDR3: TGCGCCAGCAGCCAAGATAGGCTAGCGGAGTACACAGATACGCAGTATTTT. This rearrangement joins TRBV4-1 to TRBJ2-3; TRBD2 matches 7 bases. Germline V CDR1 and CDR2: MGHRA, YSYEKL. The CDR3 sequence is 17 residues long. V was clipped by 0 bases and J by 2 bases; unmatched bases: 8.

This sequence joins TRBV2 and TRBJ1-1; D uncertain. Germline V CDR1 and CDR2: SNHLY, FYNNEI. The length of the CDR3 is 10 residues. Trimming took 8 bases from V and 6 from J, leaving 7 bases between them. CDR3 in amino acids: CASDEPEAFF. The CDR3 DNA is TGTGCCAGCGATGAGCCTGAAGCTTTCTTT.

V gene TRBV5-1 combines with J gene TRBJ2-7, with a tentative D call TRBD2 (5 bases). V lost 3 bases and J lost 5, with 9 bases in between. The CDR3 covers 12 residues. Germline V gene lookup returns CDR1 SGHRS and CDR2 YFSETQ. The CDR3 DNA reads TGCGCCAGCAGCTCACTAGGTGACGAGCAGTACTTC. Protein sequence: CASSSLGDEQYF.

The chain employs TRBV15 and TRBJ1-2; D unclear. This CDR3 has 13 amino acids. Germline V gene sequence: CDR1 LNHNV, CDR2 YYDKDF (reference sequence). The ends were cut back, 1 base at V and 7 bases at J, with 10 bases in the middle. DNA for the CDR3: TGTGCCACCAGCAGAGTTAACGACGGTGGCTACACCTTC. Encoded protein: CATSRVNDGGYTF.